The T cell receptor (beta chain) described here comes from a study of blood T cell repertoires in COVID-19. About the study: The samples span acute and convalescent COVID-19 from the United States, Italy and Spain.

Assay used: immunoSEQ multiplex PCR; TCRdb lists only in-frame clones, some missing. The sample includes more than 95,000 clones, about 86% of them seen just once. Germline lookup yields CDR1 LGHDT and CDR2 YNNKEL (reference sequence). With 6 bases clipped from V and 4 bases from J, the junction kept 6 bases outside the gene matches. CDR3 length: 15 amino acids. The source of this sequence is a woman older than 75 with active or convalescent COVID-19. The chain employs TRBV3-1 (or the pseudogene TRBV3-2) and TRBJ2-5, with TRBD1 matching over 12 bases. The specimen was peripheral blood. The CDR3 is CASRPGTGGGETQYF. The CDR3 coding sequence is TGTGCCAGCAGGCCCGGGACAGGGGGCGGAGAGACCCAGTACTTC.